The rows below give T cell receptor beta chains drawn from one sample of a study of CD8 T cells in ankylosing spondylitis. Each CDR3 protein is one row after TCRdb ran MiXCR on the 5' RACE reads. The sample includes roughly 700,000 distinct CDR3 sequences, over 15% of them seen just once. The sequenced sample was blood, either unsorted or a sorted T cell fraction (not recorded which). The receptors here all came from a male donor with ankylosing spondylitis. CDR3s include the opening cysteine and the closing phenylalanine or tryptophan. A D gene is named only where the DNA matches it firmly. Rows may omit the clone size; those that give it use once, few, many or a size class.

abundance	d_gene	v_gene	j_gene	CDR3nt	CDR3aa
NA	TRBD1	TRBV28	TRBJ2-2	TGTGCCAGCAGTTTCCGACAGGGGGTTAACACCGGGGAGCTGTTTTTT	CASSFRQGVNTGELFF
few	NA	TRBV2	TRBJ1-2	TGTGCCAGCAATGCAGCCACTAACTATGGCTACACCTTC	CASNAATNYGYTF
NA	NA	TRBV28	TRBJ1-1	TGTGCCAGCAGTTTAGACGGCAGGAACACTGAAGCTTTCTTT	CASSLDGRNTEAFF
NA	NA	TRBV29-1	TRBJ2-5	TGCAGCGTTGAAAGAGGGGAAGAGACCCAGTACTTC	CSVERGEETQYF
NA	NA	TRBV10-2	TRBJ2-4	TGCGCCAGCCCCATCTGTGTGTCGGGAGTAAACATAGCCAAAAACATTCAGTACTTC	CASPICVSGVNIAKNIQYF
few	NA	TRBV7-7	TRBJ2-2	TGTGCTAGCAGCGCAACAAGGGGCACCGGGGAGCTGTTTTTT	CASSATRGTGELFF
NA	NA	TRBV7-9	TRBJ2-3	TGTGCCAGCAGCAATCCCGAGCCTACGCAGTATTTT	CASSNPEPTQYF
few	NA	TRBV4-2	TRBJ1-3	TGTGCCAGCAGCGAAGGACTGAGCAAAACCATATATTTT	CASSEGLSKTIYF
NA	NA	TRBV2	TRBJ2-5	TGTGCCAGCAGTGAAGCAAGGACAAGTCAAGAGACCCAGTACTTC	CASSEARTSQETQYF
few	NA	TRBV7-2	TRBJ2-7	TGTGCCAGCAGCTTAACGCAGGGTTGGTCCTACGAGCAGTACTTC	CASSLTQGWSYEQYF
NA	NA	TRBV5-1	TRBJ2-3	TGCGCCAGCAGCACCCGACACCTCTCTGGCACAGATACGCAGTATTTT	CASSTRHLSGTDTQYF
few	TRBD2	TRBV28	TRBJ2-3	TGTGCCTCGGGAGGCCGTAGCACAGATACGCAGTATTTT	CASGGRSTDTQYF
NA	TRBD1	TRBV20-1	TRBJ2-5	TGCAGTGCACCAAGGACAGGGACTTGGGAGACCCAGTACTTC	CSAPRTGTWETQYF
few	TRBD1	TRBV25-1	TRBJ1-2	TGTGCCAGCAGATTCGACAGGGAGGATGGCTACACCTTC	CASRFDREDGYTF
NA	NA	TRBV7-8	TRBJ2-5	TGTGCCAGCAGCTTAGCGCGGTGGCCAACCACCCAAGAGACCCAGTACTTC	CASSLARWPTTQETQYF
NA	TRBD2	TRBV5-6	TRBJ2-7	TGTGCCAGCAGTCTGGGGACTAGTGACGAGCAGTACTTC	CASSLGTSDEQYF